The 8 T cell receptor beta chains below all came from one sample that was sequenced in a study of immune evolution from preneoplasia to lung adenocarcinoma (dated by TCRdb to about 2021). The library relied on the immunoSEQ multiplex PCR assay. Here the immuneACCESS table is served through TCRdb, limited to in-frame sequences with V and J called. Missing clones are a known gap in these copies; in checked studies unresolved V genes cover under half, and the rest lacks a known reason. This sample gives 10,000 or so clones in total; 70% to 90% of them show up just once. About 2.7% of the sample comes from the top ten. Sequencing was carried out using FFPE invasive lung adenocarcinoma tissue. This specimen's cell subset or site label, interpreted: frankly invasive lung adenocarcinoma (ADC). These receptors originate from a person aged 65 to 79 with invasive lung adenocarcinoma. Some clones in this sample may be carry-over from other donors' samples.

This rearrangement joins TRBV5-1 to TRBJ2-5, with D perhaps TRBD2 (6 bases). Germline CDR1 is SGHRS and CDR2 is YFSETQ. The ends were cut back, 2 bases at V and 5 bases at J, with 13 bases in the middle. This CDR3 is built from 14 residues. The CDR3 protein is CASSFLTGEETQYF. As DNA, the CDR3 is TGCGCCAGCAGCTTCCTAACGGGAGAGGAGACCCAGTACTTC.

This clone appeared a few times. The genes are TRBV10-3 and TRBJ1-1, with D possibly matching TRBD1 (6 bases). Deletions cut 9 bases from V and 8 bases from J, with 13 bases between. The CDR3 spans 11 residues. Looked up from germline, CDR1 is ENHRY and CDR2 is SYGVKD. The CDR3 protein is CAIRTDLEAFF. The CDR3 bases are TGTGCCATTAGGACAGACTTAGAAGCTTTCTTT.

This clone was seen a single time. The chain is built from TRBV14 and TRBJ1-2, with D possibly matching TRBD1 (6 bases). Germline loops: CDR1 SGHDN, CDR2 FVKESK. The CDR3 is 13 amino acids. V lost 2 bases, J lost 4 bases, and 8 bases lay in between. The CDR3 sequence is CASSQTGPYGYTF. The CDR3 nucleotides read TGTGCCAGCAGCCAAACAGGGCCCTATGGCTACACCTTC.

The rearrangement links TRBV15 to TRBJ2-3; D is undetermined. This CDR3 is 13 amino acids long. In germline, CDR1 is LNHNV, CDR2 YYDKDF (reference sequence). V shed 3 bases and J shed 0 bases, with 4 bases lying between them. CDR3 in DNA: TGTGCCACCAGCAGTGTTAGCACAGATACGCAGTATTTT. Translated, it gives CATSSVSTDTQYF.

The genes are TRBV4-1 and TRBJ1-4, with D possibly TRBD1 on 5 matching bases. Germline-derived CDR1 and CDR2 are MGHRA and YSYEKL. The CDR3 runs to 17 residues. Trimming took 3 bases from V and 2 from J, leaving 16 bases between them. The DNA for the CDR3 is TGCGCCAGCAGCCACCCCATTCAGGGCTGGACTAATGAAAAACTGTTTTTT. This codes for CASSHPIQGWTNEKLFF.

The chain employs TRBV11-3 and TRBJ2-3; 7 bases agree with TRBD1. V was clipped by 5 bases and J by 3 bases; unmatched bases: 5. The CDR3 sequence is 14 residues long. Germline V gene sequence: CDR1 SGHNT, CDR2 YENEEA. The DNA of the CDR3 is TGTGCCAGCAGCCCGGGACAGAAAACAGATACGCAGTATTTT. Translating gives CASSPGQKTDTQYF.

CDR3 in amino acids: CASSGVLKGTQYF. For the CDR3, the DNA is TGTGCCAGCAGCGGGGTCCTGAAGGGGACCCAGTACTTC. This chain joins TRBV5-4 and TRBJ2-5; D remains unclear. V was trimmed by 4 bases and J by 7 bases, leaving 14 bases between them. The germline CDR1 and CDR2 sequences are SGHNT and YYREEE (reference sequence). This CDR3 is 13 amino acids long.

This sequence joins TRBV12-5 and TRBJ2-7, with D unresolved. Germline V CDR1 and CDR2: LGHNT, FRNRAP. The CDR3 extends over 16 amino acids. V lost 1 base to trimming and J lost 2 bases, with 15 bases between them. CDR3 sequence (DNA): TGTGCTAGTGGTTTGGGACCCCCCCCAGAGACCTACGAGCAGTACTTC. It yields the protein CASGLGPPPETYEQYF.